The 10 T cell receptor beta chains given below trace back to one sample, sequenced in a study of early T cells in non-severe SARS-CoV-2 infection (dated by TCRdb to the early 2020s). Receptors were amplified or captured by 5' RACE. Sequenced on a NextSeq 500. The public reads were reprocessed in TCRdb via fastp at Q25 and MiXCR, keeping in-frame beta chains. Identical CDR3 protein sequences are pooled into one entry, listed with their most common genes and DNA. The sample table shows about 61,000 distinct CDR3 sequences, and almost 9.5% are seen once. Jointly, the top ten make up about 1.2% of the sample. The sequencing input was whole blood. All receptors come from an adult who was a healthcare worker with PCR-confirmed SARS-CoV-2 infection or an uninfected control (not recorded which).

In its sample, this clonotype was seen many times. This chain joins TRBV5-6 and TRBJ2-7, with D uncertain. V lost 0 bases and J lost 6, with 4 bases in between. The CDR3 has 11 amino acids. The germline CDR1 and CDR2 sequences are SGHDT and YYEEEE. CDR3 sequence reads: CASSLASEQYV. The DNA of the CDR3 is TGTGCCAGCAGCTTGGCGTCCGAGCAGTACGTC.

The chain links TRBV5-4 to TRBJ1-6; TRBD1 matches 7 bases. The germline V gene has CDR1 SGHNT and CDR2 YYREEE (reference sequence). The J segment lost 5 bases and the V segment lost 3 bases, leaving 5 bases of the junction unmatched. The CDR3 has 15 residues. The DNA of the CDR3 is TGTGCCAGCAGCTCGACAGGGCCTAATAATTCACCCCTCCACTTT. Amino acid sequence: CASSSTGPNNSPLHF.

V is TRBV9 and J is TRBJ2-5; tentatively, D is TRBD2 (6 bases). CDR3 length: 14 residues. Trimming shortened V by 3 bases and J by 4 bases, and 13 bases separated the two germline ends. Germline V CDR1 and CDR2: SGDLS, YYNGEE. The CDR3 nucleotides read TGTGCCAGCAGCGATGGCCGGGACTTAGAGACCCAGTACTTC. Translated: CASSDGRDLETQYF.

This clonotype was counted a few times. This chain connects TRBV20-1 to TRBJ1-1, with D perhaps TRBD1 (6 bases). Germline values: CDR1 DFQATT, CDR2 SNEGSKA (reference sequence). The V end was cut by 5 bases, the J end by 5 bases, with 21 bases between. CDR3 size: 15 residues. CDR3 bases: TGCAGTGCTGTCCCACTGACAGGAATTCGGACTGAAGCTTTCTTT. Translated, it gives CSAVPLTGIRTEAFF.

This chain connects TRBV20-1 to TRBJ1-5; D not certain. This CDR3 spans 14 amino acids. Trimming left V 0 bases short and J 0 bases short, with 6 bases between. From germline, CDR1 is DFQATT and CDR2 SNEGSKA (reference sequence). The DNA for the CDR3 is TGCAGTGCTAGAGATCCGAATAGCAATCAGCCCCAGCATTTT. Protein sequence: CSARDPNSNQPQHF.

This clonotype was observed at least ten times. The chain couples TRBV29-1 to TRBJ2-1; 9 bases map to TRBD1. The germline V gene has CDR1 SQVTM and CDR2 ANQGSEA. The CDR3 loop spans 14 amino acids. V shed 4 bases and J 1 base; nucleotides not matched to a gene: 2. DNA of the CDR3: TGCAGCGTTGGGGACAGGGCATCCTACAATGAGCAGTTCTTC. Amino acids: CSVGDRASYNEQFF.

This clonotype has a handful of counts. The chain links TRBV6-1 to TRBJ2-7; D remains unclear. Germline loops: CDR1 MNHNS, CDR2 SASEGT. With 2 bases removed from V and 3 bases from J, the gap between germline ends came to 8 bases. There are 13 residues in the CDR3. CDR3 in DNA: TGTGCCAGCAGTGAAAGGGTATACTACGAGCAGTACGTC. The encoded protein is CASSERVYYEQYV.

The chain links TRBV2 to TRBJ1-2; perhaps TRBD1 as D (5 bases). CDR1 and CDR2 (germline): SNHLY, FYNNEI. Trimming cost V 5 bases and J 3 bases, with 13 bases left between them. The CDR3 has 14 amino acids. The CDR3, as DNA: TGTGCCAGCAGTCCCCAAGACAGTCACTATGGCTACACCTTC. Its translation: CASSPQDSHYGYTF.

This clonotype was counted many times. V and J are TRBV6-5 and TRBJ1-2; the D gene is possibly TRBD1 (5 bases). The germline V and J ends were trimmed by 4 bases and 7 bases, with 10 bases remaining between them. This CDR3 is 12 amino acids long. Germline CDR1 reads MNHEY; CDR2 reads SVGAGI. CDR3 coding DNA: TGTGCCAGCAGTTCAGGGAGGGGTGGCTACACCTTC. It specifies CASSSGRGGYTF.

This clonotype was detected ten times or more. The chain has TRBV12-3 or TRBV12-4 and TRBJ2-4; D remains unclear. The CDR3 sequence is 13 residues long. V was trimmed by 6 bases and J by 1 base, leaving 7 bases between them. The CDR3 is CASRLGAKNIQYF. The CDR3 bases are TGTGCCAGCAGGCTGGGGGCCAAAAACATTCAGTACTTC.